This TCR beta chain is drawn from a study of PD-1 blockade in mismatch repair-deficient tumors. Study results and limitations: Tumor-resident clones, often absent from pretreatment blood, expanded after pembrolizumab and then contracted.

Remarks on this clone: Antigen specificity is unknown.

Trimming removed 3 bases at V and 3 bases at J, with 14 bases between. CDR1 SGHNT and CDR2 YENEEA come from the germline V gene. CDR3 length: 15 amino acids. Libraries were prepared by immunoSEQ multiplex PCR; TCRdb keeps only in-frame clonotypes and omits some of them. The sample gives more than 50,000 clones, approximately 90% of which show up once; 14% is in the top ten. V is TRBV11-3 and J is TRBJ2-5; D is undetermined. The source material was peripheral blood, sampled 52 weeks after starting pembrolizumab. This sequence originates from an adult with mismatch repair-deficient cancer. The chain's CDR3 is CASSFIRRHKETQYF. CDR3 nucleotide sequence: TGTGCCAGCAGCTTTATACGTCGACACAAAGAGACCCAGTACTTC.